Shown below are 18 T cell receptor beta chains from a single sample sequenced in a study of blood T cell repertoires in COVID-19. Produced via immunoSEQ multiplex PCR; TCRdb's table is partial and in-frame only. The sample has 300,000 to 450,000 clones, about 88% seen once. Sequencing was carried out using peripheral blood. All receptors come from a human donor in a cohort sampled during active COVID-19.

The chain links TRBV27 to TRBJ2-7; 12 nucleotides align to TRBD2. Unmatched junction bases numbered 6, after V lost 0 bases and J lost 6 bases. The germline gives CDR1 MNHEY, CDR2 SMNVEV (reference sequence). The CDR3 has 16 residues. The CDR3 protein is CASSLSVRLAGVEQYF. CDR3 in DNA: TGTGCCAGCAGTTTATCGGTAAGACTAGCGGGAGTCGAGCAGTACTTC.

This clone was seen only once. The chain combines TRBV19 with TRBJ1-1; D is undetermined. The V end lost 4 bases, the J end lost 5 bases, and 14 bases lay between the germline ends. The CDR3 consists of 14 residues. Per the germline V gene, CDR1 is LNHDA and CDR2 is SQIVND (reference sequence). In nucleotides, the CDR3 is TGTGCCAGTAGTAGGGAGAGTGTGAGGACTGAAGCTTTCTTT. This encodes CASSRESVRTEAFF.

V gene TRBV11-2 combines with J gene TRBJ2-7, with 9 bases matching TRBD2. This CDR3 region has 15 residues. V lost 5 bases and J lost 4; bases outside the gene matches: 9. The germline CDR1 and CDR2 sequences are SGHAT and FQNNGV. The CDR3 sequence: CASSLGRGGPYEQYF. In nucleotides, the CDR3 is TGTGCCAGCAGCCTTGGGCGGGGGGGCCCTTACGAGCAGTACTTC.

CDR3 bases: TGTGCCTGGACGGACAGGGGACGTAATGAAAAACTGTTTTTT. Protein: CAWTDRGRNEKLFF. The chain combines TRBV30 with TRBJ1-4; 9 positions agree with TRBD1. CDR1 GTSNPN and CDR2 SVGIG come from the germline V gene (reference sequence). This CDR3 region has 14 residues. V was pared by 4 bases and J by 4 bases, with 4 bases of the junction left unmatched. The whole variable domain, filled in from reference TRBV30 and TRBJ1-4, reads SQTIHQWPATLVQPVGSPLSLECTVEGTSNPNLYWYRQAAGRGLQLLFYSVGIGQISSEVPQNLSASRPQDRQFILSSKKLLLSDSGFYLCAWTDRGRNEKLFFGSGTQLSVL.

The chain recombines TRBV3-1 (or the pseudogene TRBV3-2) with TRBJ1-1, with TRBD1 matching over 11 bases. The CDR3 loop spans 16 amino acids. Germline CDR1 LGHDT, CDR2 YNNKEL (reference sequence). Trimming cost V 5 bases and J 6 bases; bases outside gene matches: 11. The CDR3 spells CASSSGTGGRLAEAFF. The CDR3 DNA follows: TGTGCCAGCAGCTCCGGGACAGGGGGGAGATTGGCTGAAGCTTTCTTT.

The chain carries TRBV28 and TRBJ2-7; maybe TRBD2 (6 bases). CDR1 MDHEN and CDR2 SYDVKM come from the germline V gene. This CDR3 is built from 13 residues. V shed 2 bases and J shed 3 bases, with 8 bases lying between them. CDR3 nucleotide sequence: TGTGCCAGCAGTTTACAGCGGGTCTACGAGCAGTACTTC. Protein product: CASSLQRVYEQYF.

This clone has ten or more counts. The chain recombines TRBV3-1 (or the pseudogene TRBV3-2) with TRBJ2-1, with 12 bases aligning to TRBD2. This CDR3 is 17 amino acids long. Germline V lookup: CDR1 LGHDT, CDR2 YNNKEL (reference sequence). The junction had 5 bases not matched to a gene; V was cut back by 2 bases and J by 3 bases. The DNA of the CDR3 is TGTGCCAGCAGCCAAAGACGGACTAGCGGGGACTACAATGAGCAGTTCTTC. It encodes CASSQRRTSGDYNEQFF.

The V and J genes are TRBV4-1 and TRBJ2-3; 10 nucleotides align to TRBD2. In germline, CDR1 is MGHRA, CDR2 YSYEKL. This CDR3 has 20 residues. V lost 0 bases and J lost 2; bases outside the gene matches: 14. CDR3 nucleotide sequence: TGCGCCAGCAGCCAAGATCAACGGAGGGCTAGCGGGGGCCTCACAGATACGCAGTATTTT. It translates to CASSQDQRRASGGLTDTQYF.

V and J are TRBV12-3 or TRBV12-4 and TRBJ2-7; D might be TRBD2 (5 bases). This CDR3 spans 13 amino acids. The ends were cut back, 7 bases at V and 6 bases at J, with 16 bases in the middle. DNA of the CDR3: TGTGCCAGCAATCTACGGAGCGGCAGCGAGCAGTACTTC. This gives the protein CASNLRSGSEQYF.

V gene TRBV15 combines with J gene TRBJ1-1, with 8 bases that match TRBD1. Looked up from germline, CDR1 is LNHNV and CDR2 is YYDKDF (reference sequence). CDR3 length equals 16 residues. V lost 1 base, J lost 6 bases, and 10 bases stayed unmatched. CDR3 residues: CATSRGPTGVSAEAFF. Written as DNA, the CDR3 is TGTGCCACCAGCAGAGGCCCGACAGGGGTGTCTGCTGAAGCTTTCTTT.

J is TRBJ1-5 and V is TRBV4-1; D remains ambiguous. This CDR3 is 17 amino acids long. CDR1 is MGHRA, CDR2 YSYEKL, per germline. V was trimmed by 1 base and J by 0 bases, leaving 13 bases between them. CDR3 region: CASSQVPVSFSNQPQHF. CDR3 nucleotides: TGCGCCAGCAGCCAAGTCCCCGTTAGCTTTAGCAATCAGCCCCAGCATTTT.

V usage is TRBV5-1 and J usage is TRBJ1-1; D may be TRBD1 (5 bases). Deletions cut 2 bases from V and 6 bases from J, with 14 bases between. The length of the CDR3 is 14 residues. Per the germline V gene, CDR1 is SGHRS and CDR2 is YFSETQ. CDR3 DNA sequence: TGCGCCAGCAGCTTCCAGGGTGGCAGCTCTGAAGCTTTCTTT. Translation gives CASSFQGGSSEAFF.

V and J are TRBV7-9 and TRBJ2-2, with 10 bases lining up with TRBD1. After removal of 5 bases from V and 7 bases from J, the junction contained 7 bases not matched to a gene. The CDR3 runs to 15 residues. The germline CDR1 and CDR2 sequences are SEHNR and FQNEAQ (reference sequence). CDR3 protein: CASSGRDRGGGELFF. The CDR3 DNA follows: TGTGCCAGCAGCGGCCGGGACAGGGGTGGCGGGGAGCTGTTTTTT.

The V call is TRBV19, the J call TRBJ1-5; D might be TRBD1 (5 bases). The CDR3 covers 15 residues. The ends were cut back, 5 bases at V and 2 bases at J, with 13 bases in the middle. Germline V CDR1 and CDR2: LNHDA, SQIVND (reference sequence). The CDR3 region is CASSFGGFGNQPQHF. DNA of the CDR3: TGTGCCAGTAGTTTCGGGGGGTTTGGCAATCAGCCCCAGCATTTT.

CDR3 DNA sequence: TGCGCCAGCAGCCCACTAGCGGGGGATGGCGGGGAGCTGTTTTTT. Its protein product is CASSPLAGDGGELFF. This chain links TRBV5-1 with TRBJ2-2; 11 positions match TRBD2. The CDR3 loop spans 15 amino acids. With 4 bases clipped from V and 7 bases from J, the junction kept 6 bases outside the gene matches. The V gene's germline CDR1 is SGHRS and CDR2 YFSETQ.

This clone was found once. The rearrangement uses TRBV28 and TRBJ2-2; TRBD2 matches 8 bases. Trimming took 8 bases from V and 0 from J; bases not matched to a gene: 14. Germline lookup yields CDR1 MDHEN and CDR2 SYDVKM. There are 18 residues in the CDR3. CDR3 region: CASARKLAGFANTGELFF. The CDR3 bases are TGTGCCAGCGCAAGGAAGCTAGCGGGCTTCGCGAACACCGGGGAGCTGTTTTTT.

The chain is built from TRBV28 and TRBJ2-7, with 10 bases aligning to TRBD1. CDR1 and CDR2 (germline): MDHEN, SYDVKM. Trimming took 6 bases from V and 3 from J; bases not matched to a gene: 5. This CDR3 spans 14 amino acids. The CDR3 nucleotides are TGTGCCAGCAGCCAAGGACAGGGGGTCTACGAGCAGTACTTC. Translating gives CASSQGQGVYEQYF.

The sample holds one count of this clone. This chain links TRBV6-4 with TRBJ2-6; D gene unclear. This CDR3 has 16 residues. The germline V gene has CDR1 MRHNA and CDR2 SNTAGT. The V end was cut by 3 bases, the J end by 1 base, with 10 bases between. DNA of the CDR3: TGTGCCAGCAGTGATGATTCGGGTTCTGGGGCCAACGTCCTGACTTTC. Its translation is CASSDDSGSGANVLTF.